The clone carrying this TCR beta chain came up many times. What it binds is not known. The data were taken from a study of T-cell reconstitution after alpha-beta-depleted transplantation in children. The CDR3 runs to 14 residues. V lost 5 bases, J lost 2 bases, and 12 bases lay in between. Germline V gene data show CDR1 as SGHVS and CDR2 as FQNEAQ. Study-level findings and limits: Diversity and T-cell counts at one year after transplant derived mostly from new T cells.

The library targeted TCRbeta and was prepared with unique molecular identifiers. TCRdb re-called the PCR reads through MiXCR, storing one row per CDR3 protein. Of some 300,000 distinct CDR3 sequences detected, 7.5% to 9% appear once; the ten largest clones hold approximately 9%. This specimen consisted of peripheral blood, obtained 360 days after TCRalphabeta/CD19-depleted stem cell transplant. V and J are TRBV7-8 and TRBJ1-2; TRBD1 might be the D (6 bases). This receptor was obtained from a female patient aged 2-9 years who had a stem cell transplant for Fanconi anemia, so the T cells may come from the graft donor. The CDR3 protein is CASSLDRFNYGYTF. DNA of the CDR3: TGTGCCAGCAGCCTCGACAGGTTCAACTATGGCTACACCTTC.